Shown below are 21 T cell receptor beta chains from a single sample sequenced in a study of cytomegalovirus exposure and HLA in healthy donors. PCR primers comprised 60 Vbeta and 13 Jbeta primers. Sequencing was performed with immunoSEQ multiplex PCR; in TCRdb, only in-frame clones are kept and a portion is missing. In total, the table holds some 130,000 clones. The specimen was PBMCs. The source is a woman aged 40-49 years in good health and CMV-seronegative.

The V call is TRBV7-2, the J call TRBJ2-7; 7 bases are a match to TRBD1. The ends lost 7 bases at V and 3 bases at J; junction bases unmatched: 6. Germline V CDR1 and CDR2: SGHTA, FQGNSA. This CDR3 contains 13 residues. The CDR3 bases are TGTGCCAGCAACGACAGGGCATACTACGAGCAGTACTTC. Its translation is CASNDRAYYEQYF.

The chain joins TRBV7-9 to TRBJ1-6; 7 positions agree with TRBD1. In germline, CDR1 is SEHNR, CDR2 FQNEAQ (reference sequence). V was pared by 3 bases and J by 7 bases, with 6 bases of the junction left unmatched. The CDR3 is made up of 15 amino acids. CDR3 region: CASSFTDRANSPLHF. In DNA, the CDR3 is TGTGCCAGCAGCTTCACAGACAGGGCAAATTCACCCCTCCACTTT. The full variable domain, its missing parts supplied by reference TRBV7-9 and TRBJ1-6, is DTGVSQNPRHKITKRGQNVTFRCDPISEHNRLYWYRQTLGQGPEFLTYFQNEAQLEKSRLLSDRFSAERPKGSFSTLEIQRTEQGDSAMYLCASSFTDRANSPLHFGNGTRLTVT.

This rearrangement joins TRBV5-1 to TRBJ2-7; D might be TRBD1 (6 bases). Between the trimmed V and J ends, which lost 6 bases and 5 bases, there was a span of 21 bases. This CDR3 region has 15 residues. Germline CDR1 and CDR2: SGHRS and YFSETQ. This chain's CDR3 is CASNQGTGRGNEQYF. In nucleotides, the CDR3 is TGCGCCAGCAACCAGGGGACGGGAAGGGGGAACGAGCAGTACTTC.

This chain uses TRBV5-4 with TRBJ1-1; a weak D match, TRBD1 (5 bases). This CDR3 spans 13 amino acids. Trimming pared 0 bases from V and 3 bases from J, leaving 6 bases between. CDR1 is SGHNT and CDR2 is YYREEE in the germline V gene (reference sequence). In DNA, the CDR3 is TGTGCCAGCAGCTTGGCGGGGGACACTGAAGCTTTCTTT. This encodes CASSLAGDTEAFF.

V and J are TRBV7-2 and TRBJ2-5; possible D gene TRBD1, 6 bases. The germline V and J ends were trimmed by 4 bases and 3 bases, with 9 bases remaining between them. Germline V lookup: CDR1 SGHTA, CDR2 FQGNSA. The CDR3 runs 13 residues. CDR3 DNA sequence: TGTGCCAGCAGCTCCGGACAGAAAGAGACCCAGTACTTC. Translating it yields CASSSGQKETQYF.

The chain uses TRBV4-3 and TRBJ2-7; TRBD2 matches at 10 bases. The length of the CDR3 is 15 residues. The ends lost 0 bases at V and 5 bases at J; junction bases unmatched: 4. Looked up from germline, CDR1 is LGHNA and CDR2 is YSLEER. Here the CDR3 DNA reads TGCGCCAGCAGCCAAGATCTAGCGGGGGTCAACGAGCAGTACTTC. This encodes CASSQDLAGVNEQYF.

The chain is built from TRBV6-6 and TRBJ1-1; D unresolved. CDR1 MNHNY and CDR2 SVGAGI come from the germline V gene (reference sequence). V was clipped by 6 bases and J by 1 base, with 9 bases between them. The CDR3 has 13 amino acids. The CDR3 region is CASSRRRNTEAFF. In DNA form, the CDR3 reads TGTGCCAGCAGCCGACGGAGGAACACTGAAGCTTTCTTT.

The chain recombines TRBV11-3 with TRBJ1-1; a weak D match, TRBD1 (5 bases). The V gene lost 7 bases and the J gene lost 1 base, with 13 bases spanning the gap. The CDR3 has 14 residues. CDR1 SGHNT and CDR2 YENEEA come from the germline V gene. The CDR3 loop reads CASTLRGKNTEAFF. The CDR3 bases are TGTGCCAGCACACTTCGGGGGAAGAACACTGAAGCTTTCTTT.

Written as DNA, the CDR3 is TGCGCCAGCAGCAACCGGGACAGCTTTATGAACACTGAAGCTTTCTTT. Its protein is CASSNRDSFMNTEAFF. The chain combines TRBV5-1 with TRBJ1-1; 7 nucleotides line up with TRBD1. CDR1 SGHRS and CDR2 YFSETQ come from the germline V gene. CDR3 length equals 16 residues. V was clipped by 4 bases and J by 0 bases; unmatched bases: 9. The whole variable domain, filled in from reference TRBV5-1 and TRBJ1-1, reads KAGVTQTPRYLIKTRGQQVTLSCSPISGHRSVSWYQQTPGQGLQFLFEYFSETQRNKGNFPGRFSGRQFSNSRSEMNVSTLELGDSALYLCASSNRDSFMNTEAFFGQGTRLTVV.

The chain combines TRBV19 with TRBJ1-4; D is perhaps TRBD1 (5 bases). The CDR3 has 15 amino acids. V was shortened by 5 bases and J by 4 bases, with 14 bases between the two germline ends. Germline V CDR1 and CDR2: LNHDA, SQIVND (reference sequence). In DNA form, the CDR3 reads TGTGCCAGTAGTTTATTAACAGGATTTAATGAAAAACTGTTTTTT. Protein product: CASSLLTGFNEKLFF.

J is TRBJ1-6 and V is TRBV11-2; D unresolved. The CDR3 has 16 residues. V lost 0 bases and J lost 8, with 14 bases in between. Germline values: CDR1 SGHAT, CDR2 FQNNGV. Here the CDR3 DNA reads TGTGCCAGCAGCTTAGATACCGGGAGACGGCATTCACCCCTCCACTTT. Residues: CASSLDTGRRHSPLHF.

The rearrangement uses TRBV7-4 and TRBJ2-7; 7 positions agree with TRBD1. CDR3 length equals 14 residues. Germline trimming cut 3 bases from V and 6 bases from J; bases unmatched to any gene: 8. The germline V gene encodes CDR1 SGHVT and CDR2 SQSDAQ. CDR3 coding DNA: TGTGCCAGCAGCTTCCCGGGACAGCCTTCCGAGCAGTACGTC. It is translated as CASSFPGQPSEQYV.

V usage is TRBV6-6 and J usage is TRBJ1-2; D possibly corresponds to TRBD1 (6 bases). V lost 6 bases to trimming and J lost 4 bases, with 15 bases between them. CDR1 is MNHNY, CDR2 SVGAGI, per germline (reference sequence). This CDR3 region has 14 residues. The CDR3 bases are TGTGCCAGCAGAGCAACAGGGATTCTCTATGGCTACACCTTC. Its protein is CASRATGILYGYTF.

The chain is built from TRBV14 and TRBJ1-4; D unresolved. The V gene's germline CDR1 is SGHDN and CDR2 FVKESK. This CDR3 contains 12 residues. The V end lost 3 bases, the J end lost 7 bases, and 6 bases lay between the germline ends. The CDR3 DNA is TGTGCCAGCAGCCAGGCGGGTGAAAAACTGTTTTTT. Its protein product is CASSQAGEKLFF.

The chain links TRBV6-5 to TRBJ2-7; TRBD1 matches at 10 bases. CDR3 length: 13 residues. CDR1 and CDR2 (germline): MNHEY, SVGAGI. After removal of 4 bases from V and 6 bases from J, the junction contained 3 bases not matched to a gene. The CDR3 is CASSWDRGAEQYV. In nucleotides, the CDR3 is TGTGCCAGCAGTTGGGACAGGGGAGCCGAGCAGTACGTC.

The CDR3, as DNA: TGTGCCAGCAGCCCGACAGGGTATGAGCAGTTCTTC. The encoded protein is CASSPTGYEQFF. V usage is TRBV5-5 and J usage is TRBJ2-1; 7 bases fit TRBD1. Germline CDR1 SGHKS, CDR2 YYEKEE (reference sequence). The CDR3 consists of 12 residues. After removal of 4 bases from V and 8 bases from J, the junction contained 3 bases not matched to a gene.

This sequence joins TRBV30 and TRBJ2-4, with 8 bases fitting TRBD1. The V segment lost 2 bases and the J segment 4 bases; nucleotides outside the gene matches: 13. The CDR3 runs 17 residues. From germline, CDR1 is GTSNPN and CDR2 SVGIG (reference sequence). For the CDR3, the DNA is TGTGCCTGGAGTTGTACAGGGGGTGGGATCCAAAAAAACATTCAGTACTTC. As protein: CAWSCTGGGIQKNIQYF.

V and J are TRBV7-9 and TRBJ1-2; D possibly corresponds to TRBD1 (6 bases). Germline V CDR1 and CDR2: SEHNR, FQNEAQ (reference sequence). V gave up 1 base and J gave up 4 bases, with 19 bases separating them. The CDR3 is 17 residues long. The CDR3 sequence: CASSLGPWGQGIYGYTF. Written as DNA, the CDR3 is TGTGCCAGCAGCTTAGGCCCTTGGGGGCAGGGTATCTATGGCTACACCTTC.

The chain employs TRBV27 and TRBJ1-2; 7 positions match TRBD1. Looked up from germline, CDR1 is MNHEY and CDR2 is SMNVEV (reference sequence). The junction had 6 bases not matched to a gene; V was cut back by 0 bases and J by 8 bases. This CDR3 has 14 residues. CDR3 nucleotides: TGTGCCAGCAGTTTATCACATACAGGGGTCGGCTACACCTTC. It codes for CASSLSHTGVGYTF.

The chain is built from TRBV5-1 and TRBJ2-5; 15 bases map to TRBD2. Judging by the DNA end, TRBJ2-7 fits better; the J call may be wrong. The germline V gene has CDR1 SGHRS and CDR2 YFSETQ. The length of the CDR3 is 15 residues. CDR3 in DNA: TGCGCCAGCGGACTAGCGGGGGGGCAAGGCGACGAGCAGTACTTC. It yields the protein CASGLAGGQGDEQYF.

This chain connects TRBV4-2 to TRBJ1-6, with 8 positions matching TRBD1. The CDR3 sequence is 17 residues long. Germline V gene data show CDR1 as LGHNA and CDR2 as YNFKEQ. With V trimmed by 3 bases and J by 13 bases, 17 bases remained unmatched. The CDR3 loop reads CASSQDRTGTGLNPLHF. CDR3 DNA: TGTGCCAGCAGCCAGGACCGTACCGGGACAGGCCTAAATCCCCTCCACTTT.